A single sample gave rise to the 16 T cell receptor beta chains below, sequenced in a study of cytomegalovirus exposure and HLA in healthy donors. This PCR relied on a set of 60 Vbeta primers and 13 Jbeta primers. Sequenced by immunoSEQ multiplex PCR; TCRdb stores in-frame clones only, minus some. The table shows 150,000 to 200,000 clones, with around 84% occurring only once. Sequencing was carried out using PBMCs. Receptor source: a woman younger than 30 in good health and CMV-seronegative.

CDR3 sequence reads: CASSSRDSGSYTF. CDR3 DNA: TGTGCCAGCAGCTCCCGGGACTCGGGTAGCTACACCTTC. This chain connects TRBV4-2 to TRBJ1-2, with D maybe TRBD1 (5 bases). V dropped 5 bases and J dropped 9 bases, with 16 bases sitting between them. The CDR3 extends over 13 amino acids. CDR1 is LGHNA and CDR2 is YNFKEQ in the germline V gene.

This sequence joins TRBV28 and TRBJ2-1; 12 bases agree with TRBD1. Germline V gene lookup returns CDR1 MDHEN and CDR2 SYDVKM. The junction had 9 bases not matched to a gene; V was cut back by 5 bases and J by 10 bases. This CDR3 spans 15 amino acids. CDR3 amino acids: CASSTGTGGLVEQFF. Here the CDR3 DNA reads TGTGCCAGCAGTACGGGGACAGGGGGCCTAGTGGAGCAGTTCTTC.

J is TRBJ2-1 and V is TRBV7-2; TRBD1 might be the D (6 bases). The CDR3 loop spans 16 amino acids. V was trimmed by 1 base and J by 2 bases, leaving 12 bases between them. Germline values: CDR1 SGHTA, CDR2 FQGNSA. The CDR3 DNA is TGTGCCAGCAGCTTAGTAACAGGGAGCCCCTACAATGAGCAGTTCTTC. Amino acid sequence: CASSLVTGSPYNEQFF.

The rearrangement joins TRBV4-1 to TRBJ2-2, with D possibly matching TRBD2 (7 bases). Trimming stripped 5 bases from V and 0 bases from J, with 16 bases between. CDR1 is MGHRA and CDR2 is YSYEKL in the germline V gene. The CDR3 extends over 17 amino acids. The CDR3 DNA reads TGCGCCAGCAGCTCCAAGGGAGGGGGGTCGAACACCGGGGAGCTGTTTTTT. Residues: CASSSKGGGSNTGELFF.

The gene calls are TRBV11-1 and TRBJ2-1; a possible D gene is TRBD1 (6 bases). V lost 5 bases to trimming and J lost 6 bases, with 20 bases between them. The germline gives CDR1 SGHAT, CDR2 FQDESV (reference sequence). CDR3 size: 16 residues. CDR3 amino acids: CASSPSWIGGGNEQFF. CDR3 coding DNA: TGTGCCAGCAGCCCCTCCTGGATAGGGGGTGGCAATGAGCAGTTCTTC.

This clone was detected once. The chain has TRBV30 and TRBJ2-1; D possibly corresponds to TRBD2 (5 bases). The CDR3 extends over 15 amino acids. V lost 2 bases, J lost 0 bases, and 11 bases lay in between. Germline loops: CDR1 GTSNPN, CDR2 SVGIG (reference sequence). CDR3 sequence: CAWSSGSGSYNEQFF. CDR3 nucleotide sequence: TGTGCCTGGAGTTCGGGGTCGGGCTCCTACAATGAGCAGTTCTTC. The complete variable domain, with remaining parts taken from reference TRBV30 and TRBJ2-1, reads SQTIHQWPATLVQPVGSPLSLECTVEGTSNPNLYWYRQAAGRGLQLLFYSVGIGQISSEVPQNLSASRPQDRQFILSSKKLLLSDSGFYLCAWSSGSGSYNEQFFGPGTRLTVL.

V is TRBV27 and J is TRBJ1-1; D gene uncertain. The V and J ends lost 2 bases and 4 bases respectively, with 11 bases between them. The CDR3 totals 14 residues. CDR1 and CDR2 (germline): MNHEY, SMNVEV (reference sequence). CDR3 region: CASSLIRGGTEAFF. CDR3 DNA: TGTGCCAGCAGTTTAATCCGGGGAGGCACTGAAGCTTTCTTT.

This rearrangement joins TRBV27 to TRBJ2-7, with D uncertain. The CDR3 runs 13 residues. Germline-derived CDR1 and CDR2 are MNHEY and SMNVEV (reference sequence). V shed 4 bases and J shed 1 base, with 8 bases lying between them. For the CDR3, the DNA is TGTGCCAGCAGTTCCCTCGGGTCCTACGAGCAGTACTTC. This sequence encodes CASSSLGSYEQYF.

V is TRBV2 and J is TRBJ2-2, with D possibly being TRBD2 (6 bases). V dropped 2 bases and J dropped 8 bases, with 12 bases sitting between them. The CDR3 is made up of 14 amino acids. Germline V CDR1 and CDR2: SNHLY, FYNNEI. Written as DNA, the CDR3 is TGTGCCAGCAGTGAACAGGCGGGACGAGGGGAGCTGTTTTTT. Translated, it gives CASSEQAGRGELFF.

The V and J genes are TRBV10-3 and TRBJ1-3; D gene ambiguous. Looked up from germline, CDR1 is ENHRY and CDR2 is SYGVKD. The V end lost 0 bases, the J end lost 0 bases, and 3 bases lay between the germline ends. The CDR3 loop spans 14 amino acids. The CDR3 spells CAISESYSGNTIYF. The CDR3 DNA is TGTGCCATCAGTGAGTCTTACTCTGGAAACACCATATATTTT.

The J gene is TRBJ2-7, the V gene TRBV25-1, with 9 bases lining up with TRBD1. V was pared by 4 bases and J by 0 bases, with 7 bases of the junction left unmatched. Looked up from germline, CDR1 is MGHDK and CDR2 is SYGVNS. The CDR3 spans 16 residues. CDR3 DNA sequence: TGTGCCAGCAGTGGGCTGGGACAGGGCCTCTCCTACGAGCAGTACTTC. It yields the protein CASSGLGQGLSYEQYF.

The chain couples TRBV7-9 to TRBJ2-7; 8 nucleotides align to TRBD1. This CDR3 is 16 amino acids long. Germline CDR1 SEHNR, CDR2 FQNEAQ (reference sequence). Trimming cost V 6 bases and J 3 bases; bases outside gene matches: 13. Written as DNA, the CDR3 is TGTGCCAGCAGGAAAACCGGGACAGGCTTTATCTACGAGCAGTACTTC. This gives the protein CASRKTGTGFIYEQYF.

The genes are TRBV5-1 and TRBJ2-5; 10 bases are a match to TRBD2. V shed 0 bases and J 4 bases; nucleotides not matched to a gene: 3. CDR1 and CDR2 from the germline V gene are SGHRS and YFSETQ. The CDR3 has 15 amino acids. CDR3 in amino acids: CASSLGAGGSETQYF. In nucleotides, the CDR3 is TGCGCCAGCAGCTTGGGAGCGGGGGGGTCAGAGACCCAGTACTTC.

The chain has TRBV6-1 and TRBJ2-2; TRBD1 is a possible D gene (6 bases). V gave up 6 bases and J gave up 1 base, with 12 bases separating them. The V gene's germline CDR1 is MNHNS and CDR2 SASEGT. This CDR3 region has 15 residues. CDR3 in DNA: TGTGCCAGCAGAGGACAGATCATGAACACCGGGGAGCTGTTTTTT. Translated: CASRGQIMNTGELFF.

V gene TRBV7-9 combines with J gene TRBJ2-2; 7 bases fit TRBD1. In germline, CDR1 is SEHNR, CDR2 FQNEAQ (reference sequence). The CDR3 covers 16 residues. The V segment lost 5 bases and the J segment 2 bases; nucleotides outside the gene matches: 8. The CDR3 loop reads CASSDRQGPNTGELFF. The CDR3 DNA follows: TGTGCCAGCAGCGACCGACAGGGTCCTAACACCGGGGAGCTGTTTTTT.

A word on this clone: This sample includes further DNA sequences coding for the same CDR3. This chain uses TRBV5-1 with TRBJ1-6, with 11 positions matching TRBD1. CDR1 and CDR2 from the germline V gene are SGHRS and YFSETQ. V was pared by 2 bases and J by 4 bases, with 5 bases of the junction left unmatched. The length of the CDR3 is 17 residues. CDR3 region: CASSFGQGAGYNSPLHF. The CDR3 nucleotides read TGCGCCAGCAGCTTCGGACAGGGGGCAGGGTATAATTCACCCCTCCACTTT.